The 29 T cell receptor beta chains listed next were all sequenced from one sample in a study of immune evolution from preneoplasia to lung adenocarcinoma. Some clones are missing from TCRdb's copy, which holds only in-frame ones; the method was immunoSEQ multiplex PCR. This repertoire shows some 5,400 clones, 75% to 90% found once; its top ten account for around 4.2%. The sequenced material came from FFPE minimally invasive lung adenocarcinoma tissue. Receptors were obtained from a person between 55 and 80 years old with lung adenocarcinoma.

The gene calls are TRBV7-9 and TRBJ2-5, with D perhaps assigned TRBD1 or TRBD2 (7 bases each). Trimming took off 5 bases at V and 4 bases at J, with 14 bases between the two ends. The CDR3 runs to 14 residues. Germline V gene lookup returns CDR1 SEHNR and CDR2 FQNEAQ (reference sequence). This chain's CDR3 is CASSPGGGRETQYF. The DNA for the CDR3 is TGTGCCAGCAGCCCAGGGGGAGGGAGAGAGACCCAGTACTTC. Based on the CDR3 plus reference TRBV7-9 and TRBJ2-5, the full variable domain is DTGVSQNPRHKITKRGQNVTFRCDPISEHNRLYWYRQTLGQGPEFLTYFQNEAQLEKSRLLSDRFSAERPKGSFSTLEIQRTEQGDSAMYLCASSPGGGRETQYFGPGTRLLVL.

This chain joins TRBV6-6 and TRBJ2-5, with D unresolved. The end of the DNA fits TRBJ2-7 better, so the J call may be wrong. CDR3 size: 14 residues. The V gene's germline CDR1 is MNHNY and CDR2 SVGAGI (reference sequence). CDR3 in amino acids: CASIPSSRAHEQYF. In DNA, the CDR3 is TGTGCCAGCATCCCTAGTTCCCGGGCGCACGAGCAGTACTTC.

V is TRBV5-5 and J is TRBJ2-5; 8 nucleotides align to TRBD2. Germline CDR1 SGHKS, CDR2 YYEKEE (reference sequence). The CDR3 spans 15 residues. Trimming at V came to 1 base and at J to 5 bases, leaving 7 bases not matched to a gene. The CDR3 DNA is TGTGCCAGCAGCTTGTTTGCGGGAGGTGGGGAGACCCAGTACTTC. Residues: CASSLFAGGGETQYF.

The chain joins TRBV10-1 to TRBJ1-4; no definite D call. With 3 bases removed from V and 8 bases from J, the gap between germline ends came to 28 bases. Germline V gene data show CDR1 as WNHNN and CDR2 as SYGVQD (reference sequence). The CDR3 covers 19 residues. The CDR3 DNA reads TGCGCCAGCAGTGAAGGTCAAGACGAGAATAAATCCCGTGAAGAAAAACTGTTTTTT. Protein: CASSEGQDENKSREEKLFF.

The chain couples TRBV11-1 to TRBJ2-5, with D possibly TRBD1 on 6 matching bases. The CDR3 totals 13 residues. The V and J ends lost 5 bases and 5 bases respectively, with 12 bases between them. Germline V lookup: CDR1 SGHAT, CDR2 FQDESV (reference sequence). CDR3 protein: CASSPTGMETQYF. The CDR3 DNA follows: TGTGCCAGCAGCCCTACAGGGATGGAGACCCAGTACTTC.

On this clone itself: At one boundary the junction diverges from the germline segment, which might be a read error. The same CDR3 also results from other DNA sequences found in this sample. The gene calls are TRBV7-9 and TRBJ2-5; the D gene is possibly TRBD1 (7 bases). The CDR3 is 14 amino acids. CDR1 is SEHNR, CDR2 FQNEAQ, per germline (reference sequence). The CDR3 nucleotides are TGTGCTAGCAGCGCGGGACAGTCCCAAGAGACCCAGTACTTC. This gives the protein CASSAGQSQETQYF.

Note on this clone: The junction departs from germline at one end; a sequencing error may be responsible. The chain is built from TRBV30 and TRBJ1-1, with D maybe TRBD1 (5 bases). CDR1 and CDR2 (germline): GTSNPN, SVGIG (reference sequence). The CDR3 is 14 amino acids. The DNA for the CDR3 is TGTGCCTGGGGTGTCGGTCAGGGAAGCACTGAAGCTTTCTTT. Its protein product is CAWGVGQGSTEAFF.

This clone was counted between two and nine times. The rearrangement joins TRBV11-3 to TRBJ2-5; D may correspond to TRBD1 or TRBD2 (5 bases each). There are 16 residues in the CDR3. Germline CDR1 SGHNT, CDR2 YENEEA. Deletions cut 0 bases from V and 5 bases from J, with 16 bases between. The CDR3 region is CASSLEPRQWGETQYF. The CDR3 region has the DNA TGTGCCAGCAGCTTAGAACCTCGGCAGTGGGGGGAGACCCAGTACTTC.

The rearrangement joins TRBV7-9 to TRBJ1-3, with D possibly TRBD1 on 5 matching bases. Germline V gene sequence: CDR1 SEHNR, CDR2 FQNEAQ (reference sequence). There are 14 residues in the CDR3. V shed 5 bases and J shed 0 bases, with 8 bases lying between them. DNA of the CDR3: TGTGCCAGCAGCCCGACAGCCTCTGGAAACACCATATATTTT. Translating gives CASSPTASGNTIYF.

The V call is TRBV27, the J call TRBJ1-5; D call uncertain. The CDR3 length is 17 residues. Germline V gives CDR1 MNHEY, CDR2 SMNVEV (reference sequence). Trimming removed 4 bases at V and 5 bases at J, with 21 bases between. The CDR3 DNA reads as TGTGCCAGCAGTTACCTTTGGGCCGGGAAACTTTATCAGCCCCAGCATTTT. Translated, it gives CASSYLWAGKLYQPQHF.

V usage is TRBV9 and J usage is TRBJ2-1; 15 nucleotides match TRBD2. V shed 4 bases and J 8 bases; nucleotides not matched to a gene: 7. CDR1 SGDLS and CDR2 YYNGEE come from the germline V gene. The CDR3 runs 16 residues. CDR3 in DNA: TGTGCCAGCAGCCCACCGGGACTAGCGGGGGGCGATGAGCAGTTCTTC. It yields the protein CASSPPGLAGGDEQFF.

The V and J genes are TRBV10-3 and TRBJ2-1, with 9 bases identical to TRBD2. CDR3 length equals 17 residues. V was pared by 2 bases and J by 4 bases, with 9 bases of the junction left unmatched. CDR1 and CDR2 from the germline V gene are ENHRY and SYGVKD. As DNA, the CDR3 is TGTGCCATCAGTGAGAGGGCGGGGGGGCTAGATTACAATGAGCAGTTCTTC. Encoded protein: CAISERAGGLDYNEQFF.

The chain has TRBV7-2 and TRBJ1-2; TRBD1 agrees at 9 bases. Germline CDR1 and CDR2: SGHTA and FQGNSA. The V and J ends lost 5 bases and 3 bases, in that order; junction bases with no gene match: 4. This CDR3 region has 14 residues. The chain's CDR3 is CASSRDRVDYGYTF. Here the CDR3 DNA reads TGTGCCAGCAGCAGGGACAGGGTGGACTATGGCTACACCTTC.

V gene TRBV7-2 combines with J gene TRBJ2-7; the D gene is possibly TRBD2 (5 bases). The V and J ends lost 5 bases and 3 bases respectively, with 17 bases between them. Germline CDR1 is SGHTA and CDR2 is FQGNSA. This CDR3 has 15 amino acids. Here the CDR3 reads CASSPRGSEGYEQYF. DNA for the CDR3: TGTGCCAGCAGCCCTCGGGGTAGCGAGGGCTACGAGCAGTACTTC. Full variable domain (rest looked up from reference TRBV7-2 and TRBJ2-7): GAGVSQSPSNKVTEKGKDVELRCDPISGHTALYWYRQSLGQGLEFLIYFQGNSAPDKSGLPSDRFSAERTGGSVSTLTIQRTQQEDSAVYLCASSPRGSEGYEQYFGPGTRLTVT.

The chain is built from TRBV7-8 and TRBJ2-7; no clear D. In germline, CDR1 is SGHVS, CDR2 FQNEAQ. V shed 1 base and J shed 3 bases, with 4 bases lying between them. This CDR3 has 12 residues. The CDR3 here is CASSLGVYEQYF. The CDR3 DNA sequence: TGTGCCAGCAGCTTAGGTGTCTACGAGCAGTACTTC. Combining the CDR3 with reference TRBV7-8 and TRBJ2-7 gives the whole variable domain GAGVSQSPRYKVAKRGQDVALRCDPISGHVSLFWYQQALGQGPEFLTYFQNEAQLDKSGLPSDRFFAERPEGSVSTLKIQRTQQEDSAVYLCASSLGVYEQYFGPGTRLTVT.

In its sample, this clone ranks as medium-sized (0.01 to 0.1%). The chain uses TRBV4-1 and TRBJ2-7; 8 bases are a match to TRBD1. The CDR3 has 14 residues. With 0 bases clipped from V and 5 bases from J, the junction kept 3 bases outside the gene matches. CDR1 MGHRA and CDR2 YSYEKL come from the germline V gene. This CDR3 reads CASSQEDRDHEQYF. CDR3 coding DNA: TGCGCCAGCAGCCAAGAGGACAGGGACCACGAGCAGTACTTC.

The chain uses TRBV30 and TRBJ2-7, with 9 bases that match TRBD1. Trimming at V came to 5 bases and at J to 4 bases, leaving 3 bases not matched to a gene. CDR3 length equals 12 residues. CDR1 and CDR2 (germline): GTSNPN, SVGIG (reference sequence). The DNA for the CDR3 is TGTGCCTGGGGGGGACAGGGTTACGAGCAGTACTTC. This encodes CAWGGQGYEQYF.

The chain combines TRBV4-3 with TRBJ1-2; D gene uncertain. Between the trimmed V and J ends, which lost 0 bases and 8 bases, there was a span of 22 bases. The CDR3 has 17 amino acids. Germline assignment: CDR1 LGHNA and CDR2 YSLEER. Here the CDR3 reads CASSQDATGPGLGGYTF. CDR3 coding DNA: TGCGCCAGCAGCCAAGATGCCACGGGCCCGGGATTGGGAGGCTACACCTTC.

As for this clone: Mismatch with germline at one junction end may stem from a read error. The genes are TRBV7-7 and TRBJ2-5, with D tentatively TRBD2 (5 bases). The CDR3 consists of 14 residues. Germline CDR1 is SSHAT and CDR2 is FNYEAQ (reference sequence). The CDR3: CASSFQPSMETQYF. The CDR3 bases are TGTGCTAGCAGCTTCCAGCCTAGCATGGAGACCCAGTACTTC.

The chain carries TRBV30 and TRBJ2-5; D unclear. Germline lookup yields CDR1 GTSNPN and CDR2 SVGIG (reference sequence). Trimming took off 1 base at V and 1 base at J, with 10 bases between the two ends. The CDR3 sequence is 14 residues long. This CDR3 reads CAWSDRRSQETQYF. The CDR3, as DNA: TGTGCCTGGAGTGACCGGCGCTCCCAAGAGACCCAGTACTTC.

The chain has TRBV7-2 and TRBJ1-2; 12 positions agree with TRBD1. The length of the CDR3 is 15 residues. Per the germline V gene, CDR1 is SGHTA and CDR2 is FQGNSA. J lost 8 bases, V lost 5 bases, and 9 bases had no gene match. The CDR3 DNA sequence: TGTGCCAGCAGCATTTACCGGGACAGGGGGCAAGGCTACACCTTC. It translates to CASSIYRDRGQGYTF.

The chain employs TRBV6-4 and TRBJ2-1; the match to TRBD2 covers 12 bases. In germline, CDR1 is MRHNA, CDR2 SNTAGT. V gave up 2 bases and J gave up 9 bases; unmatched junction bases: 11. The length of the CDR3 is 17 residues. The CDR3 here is CASSDLDRLAGESEQFF. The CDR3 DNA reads TGTGCCAGCAGTGACCTCGATAGACTAGCGGGAGAAAGTGAGCAGTTCTTC.

CDR3 protein: CASSPIPHSGQSTDTQYF. The DNA of the CDR3 is TGTGCCAGCTCACCGATACCTCATTCGGGACAAAGCACAGATACGCAGTATTTT. This chain uses TRBV18 with TRBJ2-3, with D possibly being TRBD1 (6 bases). The ends were cut back, 3 bases at V and 0 bases at J, with 19 bases in the middle. Germline loops: CDR1 KGHSH, CDR2 LQKENI. This CDR3 region has 18 residues. The entire variable domain, with the rest obtained from reference TRBV18 and TRBJ2-3, is as follows: NAGVMQNPRHLVRRRGQEARLRCSPMKGHSHVYWYRQLPEEGLKFMVYLQKENIIDESGMPKERFSAEFPKEGPSILRIQQVVRGDSAAYFCASSPIPHSGQSTDTQYFGPGTRLTVL.

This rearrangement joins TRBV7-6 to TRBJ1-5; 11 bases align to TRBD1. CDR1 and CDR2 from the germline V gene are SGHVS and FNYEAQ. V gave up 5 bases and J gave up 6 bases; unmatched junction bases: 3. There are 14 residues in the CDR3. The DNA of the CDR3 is TGTGCCAGCAGCCCTGGGACAGGGGGTCAGCCCCAGCATTTT. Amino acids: CASSPGTGGQPQHF.

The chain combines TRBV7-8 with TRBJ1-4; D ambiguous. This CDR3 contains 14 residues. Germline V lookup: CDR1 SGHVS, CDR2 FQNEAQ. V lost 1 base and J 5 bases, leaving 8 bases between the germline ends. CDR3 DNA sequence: TGTGCCAGCAGCTTAGGGGGAAGGAATGAAAAACTGTTTTTT. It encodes CASSLGGRNEKLFF.

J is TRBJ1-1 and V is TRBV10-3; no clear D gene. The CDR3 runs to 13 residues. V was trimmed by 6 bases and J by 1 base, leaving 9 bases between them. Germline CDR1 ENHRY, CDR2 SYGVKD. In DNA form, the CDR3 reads TGTGCCATCAGGCCCGGAGGGAACACTGAAGCTTTCTTT. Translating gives CAIRPGGNTEAFF.

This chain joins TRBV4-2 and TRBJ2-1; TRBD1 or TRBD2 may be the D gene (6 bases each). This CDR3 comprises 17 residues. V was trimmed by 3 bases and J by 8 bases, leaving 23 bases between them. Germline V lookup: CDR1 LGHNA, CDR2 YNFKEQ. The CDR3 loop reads CASSHVVGGTPGHEQFF. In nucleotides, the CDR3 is TGTGCCAGCAGCCATGTTGTAGGGGGGACGCCGGGCCATGAGCAGTTCTTC.

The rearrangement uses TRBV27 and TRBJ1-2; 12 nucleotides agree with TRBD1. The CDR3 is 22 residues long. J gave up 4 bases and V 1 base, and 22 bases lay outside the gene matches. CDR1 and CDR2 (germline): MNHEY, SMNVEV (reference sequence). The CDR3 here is CASSLLSPGTGGGKAIGYGYTF. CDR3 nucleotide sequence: TGTGCCAGCAGTTTATTGTCGCCTGGGACAGGGGGCGGAAAGGCGATAGGCTATGGCTACACCTTC.

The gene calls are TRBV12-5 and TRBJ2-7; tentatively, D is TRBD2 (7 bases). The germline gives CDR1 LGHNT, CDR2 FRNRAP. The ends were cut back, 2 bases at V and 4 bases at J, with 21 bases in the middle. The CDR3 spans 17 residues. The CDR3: CASGLKGGGKSGYEQYF. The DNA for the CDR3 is TGTGCTAGTGGTTTGAAAGGGGGGGGGAAGAGTGGGTACGAGCAGTACTTC.